This entry describes one TCR beta chain. Its antigen is unknown. This CDR3 is also generated by other DNA sequences in the sample. The record originates from a study of shared clonotypes between healthy human individuals. Study-level findings and limits: Some clonotypes were shared by all four sorted-subset donors, while others were not shared. The non-shared ones had lower generation probabilities than the shared ones. Sampling included only blood; tissue repertoires likely differ.

Deep-level assay runs were performed. Genomic DNA (from each subset) was split evenly across several immunoSEQ plates. Profiled with immunoSEQ multiplex PCR; TCRdb holds only in-frame clones, not every one. The profile shows a few million clones, about 90% of them singletons. The germline V gene has CDR1 DFQATT and CDR2 SNEGSKA (reference sequence). V shed 3 bases and J shed 3 bases, with 5 bases lying between them. CDR3 length: 11 residues. This clonotype was sampled from a young man in good health. Some clones in this sample may be carry-over from other donors' samples. The V call is TRBV20-1, the J call TRBJ1-2; a weak D match, TRBD1 (5 bases). The sequenced material came from naive CD4+ T cells from PBMCs. The subset: CD45RA+ positively selected. The CDR3 loop reads CSASRDYGYTF. The DNA of the CDR3 is TGCAGTGCTAGCAGGGACTATGGCTACACCTTC.